A single sample gave rise to the 16 T cell receptor beta chains below, sequenced in a study of shared clonotypes between healthy human individuals. Produced via immunoSEQ multiplex PCR; TCRdb's table is partial and in-frame only. The table includes about a million clones, 76% detected once. Source material: memory CD4+ T cells sorted from blood. This sample's subset: CD45RA-negative fraction. The receptors come from a young man in good health.

The chain is built from TRBV5-4 and TRBJ2-2; TRBD1 agrees at 9 bases. CDR3 length equals 14 residues. Germline V gene sequence: CDR1 SGHNT, CDR2 YYREEE (reference sequence). V gave up 3 bases and J gave up 3 bases; unmatched junction bases: 0. The CDR3 DNA is TGTGCCAGCAGCTGGACAGGGGACACCGGGGAGCTGTTTTTT. Translation: CASSWTGDTGELFF. The entire variable domain, with the rest obtained from reference TRBV5-4 and TRBJ2-2, is as follows: ETGVTQSPTHLIKTRGQQVTLRCSSQSGHNTVSWYQQALGQGPQFIFQYYREEENGRGNFPPRFSGLQFPNYSSELNVNALELDDSALYLCASSWTGDTGELFFGEGSRLTVL.

The V call is TRBV18, the J call TRBJ2-7, with no clear D. This CDR3 is 12 amino acids long. Germline CDR1 and CDR2: KGHSH and LQKENI. Trimming removed 6 bases from V and 0 bases from J, with 6 bases in between. CDR3 region: CASSHNSYEQYF. The CDR3 DNA is TGTGCCAGCTCGCATAACTCCTACGAGCAGTACTTC.

V is TRBV6-5 and J is TRBJ2-1; 11 bases fit TRBD2. Looked up from germline, CDR1 is MNHEY and CDR2 is SVGAGI. J lost 6 bases, V lost 8 bases, and 6 bases had no gene match. This CDR3 region has 14 residues. DNA for the CDR3: TGTGCCAGCTCACCCCTAGCGGGAGGCAATGAGCAGTTCTTC. As protein: CASSPLAGGNEQFF.

The chain combines TRBV9 with TRBJ2-1; 14 positions match TRBD2. With V trimmed by 3 bases and J by 7 bases, 9 bases remained unmatched. Per the germline V gene, CDR1 is SGDLS and CDR2 is YYNGEE. The CDR3 totals 17 residues. Written as DNA, the CDR3 is TGTGCCAGCAGCGCGTCAGGGACTAGCGGGGGACAAAATGAGCAGTTCTTC. It specifies CASSASGTSGGQNEQFF.

The chain links TRBV7-9 to TRBJ2-5, with 8 positions matching TRBD1. CDR1 is SEHNR and CDR2 is FQNEAQ in the germline V gene (reference sequence). Trimming took 5 bases from V and 4 from J; bases not matched to a gene: 9. The CDR3 spans 15 residues. CDR3 region: CASSPGQAGTETQYF. In DNA form, the CDR3 reads TGTGCCAGCAGCCCGGGACAGGCGGGCACAGAGACCCAGTACTTC.

This clone was seen only once. The rearrangement links TRBV28 to TRBJ1-1; D is undetermined. The length of the CDR3 is 15 residues. Per germline, CDR1 MDHEN and CDR2 SYDVKM. The V end was cut by 5 bases, the J end by 0 bases, with 13 bases between. In DNA, the CDR3 is TGTGCCAGCAGTCCTCCGGGAGGTTTGAACACTGAAGCTTTCTTT. Translated: CASSPPGGLNTEAFF.

V usage is TRBV4-3 and J usage is TRBJ2-3; 8 positions agree with TRBD2. V was pared by 4 bases and J by 3 bases, with 9 bases of the junction left unmatched. Germline loops: CDR1 LGHNA, CDR2 YSLEER. This CDR3 is 16 amino acids long. The CDR3 bases are TGCGCCAGCAGCCTCAGGGGACTAGTGGCGACAGATACGCAGTATTTT. Its translation is CASSLRGLVATDTQYF.

A single count supports this clone. The rearrangement links TRBV5-6 to TRBJ1-2; no clear D gene. This CDR3 is 15 amino acids long. The V gene's germline CDR1 is SGHDT and CDR2 YYEEEE. V was clipped by 0 bases and J by 8 bases, with 17 bases between them. The CDR3, as DNA: TGTGCCAGCAGCTTGGCCGCAATGGAGGTCCGCGGCTACACCTTC. Protein: CASSLAAMEVRGYTF.

This CDR3 reads CASSFGDGLSYEQYF. The DNA for the CDR3 is TGTGCCAGCAGCTTTGGCGACGGGCTCTCCTACGAGCAGTACTTC. The chain joins TRBV7-9 to TRBJ2-7; D uncertain. There are 15 residues in the CDR3. Germline CDR1 SEHNR, CDR2 FQNEAQ (reference sequence). V gave up 3 bases and J gave up 0 bases, with 12 bases separating them.

V is TRBV28 and J is TRBJ1-5, with TRBD1 matching over 11 bases. This CDR3 spans 18 amino acids. The ends lost 1 base at V and 1 base at J; junction bases unmatched: 6. CDR1 MDHEN and CDR2 SYDVKM come from the germline V gene. DNA of the CDR3: TGTGCCAGCAGTTTATACGTAGGGACAGGGGGAAGCAATCAGCCCCAGCATTTT. Translation: CASSLYVGTGGSNQPQHF. The full variable domain, completed using reference TRBV28 and TRBJ1-5, is DVKVTQSSRYLVKRTGEKVFLECVQDMDHENMFWYRQDPGLGLRLIYFSYDVKMKEKGDIPEGYSVSREKKERFSLILESASTNQTSMYLCASSLYVGTGGSNQPQHFGDGTRLSIL.

The chain carries TRBV11-3 and TRBJ2-5; TRBD2 might be the D (5 bases). Trimming shortened V by 1 base and J by 5 bases, and 14 bases separated the two germline ends. This CDR3 has 15 residues. The germline CDR1 and CDR2 sequences are SGHNT and YENEEA. CDR3 sequence reads: CASSLGTPGGETQYF. CDR3 nucleotide sequence: TGTGCCAGCAGCTTAGGTACCCCCGGCGGGGAGACCCAGTACTTC.

V and J are TRBV19 and TRBJ1-5, with D possibly being TRBD1 (5 bases). The CDR3 totals 15 residues. V dropped 7 bases and J dropped 5 bases, with 18 bases sitting between them. Per the germline V gene, CDR1 is LNHDA and CDR2 is SQIVND (reference sequence). The DNA for the CDR3 is TGTGCCAGTAATGTTTTCCAGGGATTGCATCAGCCCCAGCATTTT. It codes for CASNVFQGLHQPQHF. The whole variable domain, filled in from reference TRBV19 and TRBJ1-5, reads DGGITQSPKYLFRKEGQNVTLSCEQNLNHDAMYWYRQDPGQGLRLIYYSQIVNDFQKGDIAEGYSVSREKKESFPLTVTSAQKNPTAFYLCASNVFQGLHQPQHFGDGTRLSIL.

The chain is built from TRBV7-2 and TRBJ2-4; 14 bases line up with TRBD2. CDR3 size: 17 residues. In germline, CDR1 is SGHTA, CDR2 FQGNSA. V lost 2 bases and J lost 8; bases outside the gene matches: 8. The CDR3 loop reads CASSLISGLAGEYIQYF. The CDR3 nucleotides read TGTGCCAGCAGCTTAATCTCGGGACTAGCGGGAGAGTACATTCAGTACTTC.

V usage is TRBV5-1 and J usage is TRBJ2-2, with D uncertain. The CDR3 extends over 14 amino acids. V lost 8 bases and J 0 bases, leaving 11 bases between the germline ends. Germline CDR1 is SGHRS and CDR2 is YFSETQ. The CDR3 loop reads CASIPAPNTGELFF. CDR3 DNA: TGCGCCAGTATCCCCGCCCCGAACACCGGGGAGCTGTTTTTT.

This chain joins TRBV5-1 and TRBJ2-5; D might be TRBD1 or TRBD2, each matching 5 bases. V dropped 4 bases and J dropped 4 bases, with 14 bases sitting between them. The CDR3 has 14 residues. CDR1 is SGHRS, CDR2 YFSETQ, per germline. As DNA, the CDR3 is TGCGCCAGCAGCGCCCGGGACCAAAGAGAGACCCAGTACTTC. Its translation: CASSARDQRETQYF.

This chain connects TRBV9 to TRBJ1-2; the match to TRBD1 covers 8 bases. Trimming removed 2 bases from V and 3 bases from J; junction bases left unmatched: 12. CDR3 size: 17 residues. Germline assignment: CDR1 SGDLS and CDR2 YYNGEE. CDR3 nucleotides: TGTGCCAGCAGCGTTAATTTTCAGGGGGCGCCGGACTATGGCTACACCTTC. It yields the protein CASSVNFQGAPDYGYTF.